Listed below are T cell receptor beta chains from one sample, sequenced in a study of early stage breast cancer tumors. Assay used: immunoSEQ multiplex PCR; TCRdb lists only in-frame clones, some missing. The profile covers tens of thousands of clones, with around three quarters appearing a single time and 3% to 3.5% taken by the ten largest. Sequencing was performed on blood. The receptor source for this set is a person aged 30-39 years with breast cancer. Both conserved end residues are part of each CDR3. Fields, in order: V gene, J gene, D gene, clone size, CDR3 protein, CDR3 DNA. D genes are given only for firm matches. Clone size is shown for a subset of rows, as once, few, many or a class of expanded clone.

V gene: TRBV11-2
J gene: TRBJ2-7
D gene: TRBD1
clone size: NA
CDR3 protein: CASSPGTGWSYEQYF
CDR3 DNA: TGTGCCAGCAGCCCCGGGACAGGGTGGTCCTACGAGCAGTACTTC

V gene: TRBV19
J gene: TRBJ2-1
D gene: TRBD2
clone size: NA
CDR3 protein: CASSGRTSVHNEQFF
CDR3 DNA: TGTGCCAGTAGTGGACGGACTAGCGTCCACAATGAGCAGTTCTTC

V gene: TRBV20-1
J gene: TRBJ2-1
D gene: TRBD2
clone size: NA
CDR3 protein: CSALWREKGIF
CDR3 DNA: TGCAGTGCTCTTTGGCGGGAGAAAGGGATCTTC

V gene: TRBV19
J gene: TRBJ1-6
D gene: NA
clone size: NA
CDR3 protein: CASSREPRPGDSPLHF
CDR3 DNA: TGTGCCAGTAGCCGCGAACCACGCCCTGGCGATTCACCCCTCCACTTT

V gene: TRBV7-8
J gene: TRBJ1-6
D gene: NA
clone size: NA
CDR3 protein: CASSLVVGWNSPLHF
CDR3 DNA: TGTGCCAGCAGCTTAGTGGTAGGGTGGAATTCACCCCTCCACTTT

V gene: TRBV6-4
J gene: TRBJ2-1
D gene: TRBD2
clone size: NA
CDR3 protein: CASRPLAAARAVEQFF
CDR3 DNA: TGTGCCAGTCGGCCCCTAGCGGCTGCAAGAGCGGTCGAGCAGTTCTTC

V gene: TRBV18
J gene: TRBJ2-4
D gene: NA
clone size: NA
CDR3 protein: CASSDQWGADIQYF
CDR3 DNA: TGTGCCAGCTCCGACCAGTGGGGCGCGGACATTCAGTACTTC

V gene: TRBV7-2
J gene: TRBJ1-3
D gene: TRBD1
clone size: few
CDR3 protein: CASSLVTGGAGNTIYF
CDR3 DNA: TGTGCCAGCAGCTTAGTGACAGGGGGCGCCGGAAACACCATATATTTT

V gene: TRBV27
J gene: TRBJ2-7
D gene: NA
clone size: NA
CDR3 protein: CASSPHNHEQYF
CDR3 DNA: TGTGCCAGCAGTCCCCATAATCACGAGCAGTACTTC

V gene: TRBV14
J gene: TRBJ2-1
D gene: NA
clone size: NA
CDR3 protein: CASSLRQNLATTHEEQFF
CDR3 DNA: TGTGCCAGCAGCCTGAGACAGAATCTAGCGACTACTCACGAAGAGCAGTTCTTC

V gene: TRBV19
J gene: TRBJ2-1
D gene: NA
clone size: NA
CDR3 protein: CASSIDPSYNEQFF
CDR3 DNA: TGTGCCAGTAGTATAGATCCGTCCTACAATGAGCAGTTCTTC

V gene: TRBV19
J gene: TRBJ2-1
D gene: NA
clone size: NA
CDR3 protein: CASMKNRRSGYNEQFF
CDR3 DNA: TGTGCCAGTATGAAAAATAGGCGGTCTGGGTACAATGAGCAGTTCTTC

V gene: TRBV5-3
J gene: TRBJ1-5
D gene: TRBD1
clone size: NA
CDR3 protein: CARSPDRAWQPQHF
CDR3 DNA: TGTGCCAGAAGCCCAGACAGGGCCTGGCAGCCCCAGCATTTT

V gene: TRBV29-1
J gene: TRBJ1-1
D gene: NA
clone size: few
CDR3 protein: CSVDMGENTEAFF
CDR3 DNA: TGCAGCGTTGATATGGGGGAGAACACTGAAGCTTTCTTT

V gene: TRBV18
J gene: TRBJ1-4
D gene: NA
clone size: NA
CDR3 protein: CASSPVETATNEKLFF
CDR3 DNA: TGTGCCAGCTCACCGGTCGAGACAGCAACTAATGAAAAACTGTTTTTT

V gene: TRBV30
J gene: TRBJ1-2
D gene: NA
clone size: NA
CDR3 protein: CAWSPGPALSYGYTF
CDR3 DNA: TGTGCCTGGAGTCCCGGGCCCGCCTTATCCTATGGCTACACCTTC

V gene: TRBV13
J gene: TRBJ1-1
D gene: NA
clone size: once
CDR3 protein: CASSLYRRDTEAFF
CDR3 DNA: TGTGCCAGCAGCTTATACAGGCGGGACACTGAAGCTTTCTTT

V gene: TRBV30
J gene: TRBJ1-2
D gene: TRBD1
clone size: NA
CDR3 protein: CAWSGTGGDTF
CDR3 DNA: TGTGCCTGGAGTGGCACAGGGGGAGACACCTTC

V gene: TRBV30
J gene: TRBJ2-7
D gene: NA
clone size: few
CDR3 protein: CAWGTPYEQYF
CDR3 DNA: TGTGCCTGGGGGACGCCCTACGAGCAGTACTTC

V gene: TRBV6-1
J gene: TRBJ2-1
D gene: NA
clone size: NA
CDR3 protein: CANDLMENYNEQFF
CDR3 DNA: TGTGCCAACGACCTTATGGAGAACTACAATGAGCAGTTCTTC

V gene: TRBV29-1
J gene: TRBJ1-1
D gene: NA
clone size: few
CDR3 protein: CSVDRQVGITEAFF
CDR3 DNA: TGCAGCGTTGATCGACAGGTGGGGATCACTGAAGCTTTCTTT

V gene: TRBV19
J gene: TRBJ2-1
D gene: TRBD2
clone size: NA
CDR3 protein: CASSMSSGTSYEQFF
CDR3 DNA: TGTGCCAGTAGTATGTCAAGCGGGACTAGTTATGAGCAGTTCTTC

V gene: TRBV5-4
J gene: TRBJ2-5
D gene: NA
clone size: NA
CDR3 protein: CASSTQGSQETQYF
CDR3 DNA: TGTGCCAGCAGCACACAGGGTTCCCAAGAGACCCAGTACTTC

V gene: TRBV7-2
J gene: TRBJ2-7
D gene: NA
clone size: NA
CDR3 protein: CASSLSVHEQYF
CDR3 DNA: TGTGCCAGCAGCTTATCCGTCCACGAGCAGTACTTC

V gene: TRBV6-5
J gene: TRBJ1-5
D gene: NA
clone size: NA
CDR3 protein: CASSRPGKEPQHF
CDR3 DNA: TGTGCCAGCAGCCGACCCGGGAAGGAGCCCCAGCATTTT

V gene: TRBV1
J gene: TRBJ2-7
D gene: NA
clone size: NA
CDR3 protein: CTSSQPPGLASGRREQYF
CDR3 DNA: TGCACCAGCAGCCAACCTCCGGGACTAGCGTCGGGACGTCGAGAGCAGTACTTC

V gene: TRBV6-5
J gene: TRBJ1-4
D gene: NA
clone size: medium-sized
CDR3 protein: CASSEGVNLEKLFF
CDR3 DNA: TGTGCCAGCAGTGAAGGGGTTAATCTTGAAAAACTGTTTTTT

V gene: TRBV19
J gene: TRBJ1-5
D gene: NA
clone size: NA
CDR3 protein: CASSRQANQPQHF
CDR3 DNA: TGTGCCAGTAGTAGGCAGGCGAATCAGCCCCAGCATTTT

V gene: TRBV5-4
J gene: TRBJ2-1
D gene: NA
clone size: few
CDR3 protein: CASSSGLEQFF
CDR3 DNA: TGTGCCAGCAGCTCTGGGTTGGAGCAGTTCTTC

V gene: TRBV7-8
J gene: TRBJ1-1
D gene: TRBD1
clone size: once
CDR3 protein: CASSFSFGTGGTEAFF
CDR3 DNA: TGTGCCAGCAGTTTCTCCTTTGGGACAGGGGGCACTGAAGCTTTCTTT

V gene: TRBV5-1
J gene: TRBJ2-2
D gene: TRBD2
clone size: NA
CDR3 protein: CASSLEGSGRPNTGELFF
CDR3 DNA: TGCGCCAGCAGCTTGGAAGGTAGCGGGAGGCCTAACACCGGGGAGCTGTTTTTT

V gene: TRBV6-6
J gene: TRBJ2-7
D gene: TRBD2
clone size: NA
CDR3 protein: CASTAATSGSIYEQYF
CDR3 DNA: TGTGCCAGCACCGCTGCCACTAGCGGGAGTATCTACGAGCAGTACTTC

V gene: TRBV5-1
J gene: TRBJ1-1
D gene: NA
clone size: NA
CDR3 protein: CASSPPTSLTEAFF
CDR3 DNA: TGCGCCAGCAGCCCCCCGACCTCACTCACTGAAGCTTTCTTT

V gene: TRBV7-2
J gene: TRBJ2-2
D gene: TRBD2
clone size: NA
CDR3 protein: CASSLRGGGNTGELFF
CDR3 DNA: TGTGCCAGCAGCTTACGGGGCGGGGGGAACACCGGGGAGCTGTTTTTT

V gene: TRBV30
J gene: TRBJ1-4
D gene: NA
clone size: few
CDR3 protein: CAWSVNWEKLFF
CDR3 DNA: TGTGCCTGGAGTGTGAACTGGGAAAAACTGTTTTTT

V gene: TRBV19
J gene: TRBJ1-6
D gene: NA
clone size: NA
CDR3 protein: CASSKPGELKVPLHF
CDR3 DNA: TGTGCCAGTAGTAAGCCGGGCGAGCTCAAGGTACCCCTCCACTTT

V gene: TRBV7-2
J gene: TRBJ1-1
D gene: NA
clone size: NA
CDR3 protein: CASSGMDGNTEAFF
CDR3 DNA: TGTGCCAGCAGCGGAATGGACGGGAACACTGAAGCTTTCTTT

V gene: TRBV25-1
J gene: TRBJ2-5
D gene: NA
clone size: NA
CDR3 protein: CASSEYGKETQYF
CDR3 DNA: TGTGCCAGCAGTGAATACGGGAAGGAGACCCAGTACTTC

V gene: TRBV7-6
J gene: TRBJ1-5
D gene: NA
clone size: NA
CDR3 protein: CASRGAGSNQPQHF
CDR3 DNA: TGTGCCAGCAGGGGGGCGGGAAGCAATCAGCCCCAGCATTTT

V gene: TRBV19
J gene: TRBJ2-5
D gene: TRBD2
clone size: once
CDR3 protein: CASSPGGAGGVETQYF
CDR3 DNA: TGTGCCAGTAGTCCCGGGGGAGCGGGAGGTGTAGAGACCCAGTACTTC

V gene: TRBV30
J gene: TRBJ2-7
D gene: NA
clone size: NA
CDR3 protein: CAWSVGGEQYF
CDR3 DNA: TGTGCCTGGAGTGTAGGGGGGGAGCAGTACTTC

V gene: TRBV6-6
J gene: TRBJ1-1
D gene: NA
clone size: NA
CDR3 protein: CASSYGRAEAFF
CDR3 DNA: TGTGCCAGCAGTTACGGAAGGGCTGAAGCTTTCTTT

V gene: TRBV27
J gene: TRBJ2-5
D gene: TRBD1
clone size: NA
CDR3 protein: CASSSPRDRGVQTQYF
CDR3 DNA: TGTGCCAGCAGTTCTCCCCGGGACAGGGGGGTGCAGACCCAGTACTTC

V gene: TRBV6-1
J gene: TRBJ2-4
D gene: NA
clone size: NA
CDR3 protein: CASSEHLGSKNIQYF
CDR3 DNA: TGTGCCAGCAGTGAGCACCTAGGTTCCAAAAACATTCAGTACTTC

V gene: TRBV4-3
J gene: TRBJ1-6
D gene: NA
clone size: few
CDR3 protein: CASSQDGPSGDNSPLHF
CDR3 DNA: TGCGCCAGCAGCCAAGATGGCCCTAGCGGGGATAACTCACCCCTCCACTTT

V gene: TRBV29-1
J gene: TRBJ2-1
D gene: NA
clone size: once
CDR3 protein: CSATWGAWNNEQFF
CDR3 DNA: TGCAGCGCGACGTGGGGGGCCTGGAACAATGAGCAGTTCTTC

V gene: TRBV11-1
J gene: TRBJ2-3
D gene: NA
clone size: NA
CDR3 protein: CASTTDWATDTQYF
CDR3 DNA: TGTGCCAGCACCACGGACTGGGCCACAGATACGCAGTATTTT

V gene: TRBV19
J gene: TRBJ2-1
D gene: NA
clone size: NA
CDR3 protein: CASSMTGDQFF
CDR3 DNA: TGTGCCAGTAGTATGACGGGCGATCAGTTCTTC

V gene: TRBV7-2
J gene: TRBJ1-6
D gene: TRBD1
clone size: NA
CDR3 protein: CASSWTGAGNSPLHF
CDR3 DNA: TGTGCCAGCAGCTGGACAGGGGCTGGGAATTCACCCCTCCACTTT

V gene: TRBV4-1
J gene: TRBJ2-1
D gene: TRBD2
clone size: NA
CDR3 protein: CASSQKRDGYNEQFF
CDR3 DNA: TGCGCCAGCAGCCAAAAGCGGGACGGATACAATGAGCAGTTCTTC

V gene: TRBV7-9
J gene: TRBJ2-5
D gene: TRBD1
clone size: NA
CDR3 protein: CASSTGGQETQYF
CDR3 DNA: TGTGCCAGCAGTACAGGGGGCCAAGAGACCCAGTACTTC

V gene: TRBV13
J gene: TRBJ2-5
D gene: NA
clone size: NA
CDR3 protein: CASSLRDWTRETQYF
CDR3 DNA: TGTGCCAGCAGCTTAAGGGACTGGACAAGAGAGACCCAGTACTTC

V gene: TRBV30
J gene: TRBJ2-2
D gene: TRBD1
clone size: NA
CDR3 protein: CAWSYGTGGPGELFF
CDR3 DNA: TGTGCCTGGAGCTACGGGACAGGGGGCCCCGGGGAGCTGTTTTTT

V gene: TRBV2
J gene: TRBJ1-2
D gene: NA
clone size: NA
CDR3 protein: CASLLRGLAHGYTF
CDR3 DNA: TGTGCCAGTCTCCTGCGGGGCCTAGCGCATGGCTACACCTTC

V gene: TRBV30
J gene: TRBJ1-6
D gene: NA
clone size: NA
CDR3 protein: CAWSRQADSPLHF
CDR3 DNA: TGTGCCTGGAGTCGCCAGGCCGATTCACCCCTCCACTTT

V gene: TRBV11-2
J gene: TRBJ1-3
D gene: NA
clone size: NA
CDR3 protein: CASSPEGPLSGNTIYF
CDR3 DNA: TGTGCCAGCAGCCCAGAGGGGCCCCTCTCTGGAAACACCATATATTTT

V gene: TRBV18
J gene: TRBJ2-3
D gene: TRBD2
clone size: NA
CDR3 protein: CASSPGTSGIGTDTQYF
CDR3 DNA: TGTGCCAGCTCACCCGGGACTAGCGGGATCGGCACAGATACGCAGTATTTT

V gene: TRBV4-3
J gene: TRBJ2-3
D gene: TRBD2
clone size: NA
CDR3 protein: CASSQAWTSGFTDTQYF
CDR3 DNA: TGCGCCAGCAGCCAAGCCTGGACTAGCGGATTCACAGATACGCAGTATTTT

V gene: TRBV18
J gene: TRBJ2-5
D gene: TRBD2
clone size: NA
CDR3 protein: CASSLFAGTSGRNWLGETQYF
CDR3 DNA: TGTGCCAGCTCACTATTTGCCGGGACTAGCGGGAGAAACTGGTTGGGAGAGACCCAGTACTTC